This T cell receptor beta chain was retrieved from a study of OX40 agonist ivuxolimab in advanced cancers. In terms of the full investigation: The costimulatory receptor OX40 (CD134) was targeted by ivuxolimab, a fully human IgG2 agonistic monoclonal antibody. Prior anti-PD-1, anti-PD-L1 or anti-CTLA-4 therapy was permitted, and 35% to 40% of dose-escalation patients had received checkpoint inhibitors. The paper reports the monotherapy dose-escalation portion (N = 52 patients) of the phase I ivuxolimab trial. Of the roughly 52 dose-escalation patients, hepatocellular carcinoma was present in roughly 19, melanoma in some 15, renal cell carcinoma in 9 and head and neck cancer in 9. Peripheral TCRbeta sequencing was intended to test whether TCR sequence diversity was altered and clonal T-cell expansion was caused by ivuxolimab. Intravenous ivuxolimab was administered to patients every 2 weeks at six dose levels: 0.01, 0.1, 0.3, 1.5, 3 and 10 mg/kg. Three dose-escalation patients achieved partial responses, one with hepatocellular carcinoma and two with cutaneous melanoma. A male proportion of under 85% and a mean age of approximately 61 years, ranging from roughly 20 to 80, were recorded for the dose-escalation cohort. Results and caveats for the whole study, not just this receptor: At doses of 0.1 to 3.0 mg/kg, clonal expansion of both CD4+ and CD8+ blood T cells was observed from baseline to week 6. Low levels of normalized T-cell clonal expansion were also seen in some nonresponding patients. The antigen specificity of the clonally expanded peripheral T cells was not determined. After ivuxolimab, expanded clones were on average more numerous among CD8+ T cells than among CD4+ T cells. Partial responders in the 0.1-3.0 mg/kg groups had among the lowest normalized peripheral clonal expansion, especially among CD8+ T cells.

Comments on this clone: Which antigen it targets is not known. Base qualities were left out, and no much larger clone turns up one base away.

Patients with a history of autoimmune disease or receiving systemic immunosuppression were excluded from the trial. Peripheral blood for TCR sequencing was drawn from every dose cohort at baseline, at cycle 4 day 1 and at cycle 7 day 1. The samples were taken from a phase I, first-in-human, multicenter, open-label dose-escalation trial of ivuxolimab. The trial enrolled adults with locally advanced or metastatic head and neck squamous cell, hepatocellular, melanoma or renal cell carcinoma. Before TCR sequencing, CD4+ and CD8+ T cells were separately sorted from peripheral blood. Trimming costs V 6 bases and J 0 bases, and their ends lie 21 bases apart. The CDR3 spans 18 residues, from the cysteine through the phenylalanine. The kept DNA is CDR3 alone, 54 bases in frame from the first base. From a lookup of the germline V gene (reference sequence), CDR1 and CDR2 are GTSNPN and SVGIG. To sequence the TCRbeta CDR3 region, genomic DNA was isolated from the sorted cells. The immunoSEQ Assay was used to sequence the TCRbeta CDR3 regions. The immuneACCESS repertoire file appears here via TCRdb, limited to in-frame rearrangements. These files lack a portion of the clones; in checked studies, under half of the deficit traces to unresolved V genes, and the cause of the others is not known. Present in this sample are tens of thousands of clones, almost 95% of which were seen just once. In total, the top ten clones hold roughly 13% of the sample.

The rearrangement joined TRBV30 to TRBJ2-6; the D gene cannot be resolved beyond TRBD1 or TRBD2, each matching 5 bases. The sequencing here drew on CD4+ or CD8+ T cells sorted from blood, taken in a trial of the OX40 agonist ivuxolimab. This TCR came from an adult with an advanced solid tumor such as melanoma, head and neck, liver or kidney cancer. At the DNA level, the sequence is TGTGCCTGCCTTAAGCAGCAGGGACCTAGCTCTGGGGCCAACGTCCTGACTTTC. Its protein reads: CACLKQQGPSSGANVLTF. Supplemented by the reference TRBV30 and TRBJ2-6 proteins around the CDR3, the complete variable domain is SQTIHQWPATLVQPVGSPLSLECTVEGTSNPNLYWYRQAAGRGLQLLFYSVGIGQISSEVPQNLSASRPQDRQFILSSKKLLLSDSGFYLCACLKQQGPSSGANVLTFGAGSRLTVL.